This T cell receptor (beta chain) stems from a study of patients and donors after allogeneic stem cell transplantation. Trimming left V 7 bases short and J 9 bases short, with 13 bases between. The CDR3 totals 12 residues. The germline gives CDR1 SNHLY, CDR2 FYNNEI. MiXCR was run by TCRdb on the RT-PCR reads, yielding one entry per CDR3 protein. The sample includes 150,000 to 250,000 distinct CDR3 sequences, 41% seen only once; the top ten take 25% to 35%. This TCR derives from a human donor who was either an allogeneic HSCT recipient or a stem cell or donor lymphocyte infusion donor (not recorded which). It is not recorded whose cells these are; they may come from a transplant donor. The chain is built from TRBV2 and TRBJ2-1; no clear D gene. Sequenced: blood, either unsorted or a sorted T cell fraction (not recorded which). DNA of the CDR3: TGTGCCAGCAATTTAGTCGTGGGTGAGCAGTTCTTC. Its translation: CASNLVVGEQFF.